A selection of T cell receptor beta chains follows, all from one sample in a study of blood T cell repertoires in COVID-19. Produced via immunoSEQ multiplex PCR; TCRdb's table is partial and in-frame only. The table records hundreds of thousands of clones, about 89% of them present only once. Sequenced: PBMCs or T cells enriched from blood (not recorded which). These receptors all come from a woman in her 40s who had recovered from COVID-19. CDR3s include the opening cysteine and the closing phenylalanine or tryptophan. D genes are given only for firm matches. Size is stated for part of the rows, as once, few or many counts, or as a class when the clone is expanded.

abundance,v_gene,j_gene,d_gene,CDR3aa,CDR3nt
-,TRBV7-9,TRBJ2-5,TRBD2,CASSFGLAGGQETQYF,TGTGCCAGCAGCTTCGGACTAGCGGGGGGCCAAGAGACCCAGTACTTC
-,TRBV5-5,TRBJ1-3,TRBD1,CASSRDRATGNTIYF,TGTGCCAGCAGCCGGGACAGGGCAACTGGAAACACCATATATTTT
-,TRBV30,TRBJ1-3,-,CASDTIYF,TGTGCCTCGGACACCATATATTTT
-,TRBV27,TRBJ2-7,-,CASSSSRQYF,TGTGCCAGCAGTTCCTCCAGGCAGTACTTC
-,TRBV30,TRBJ2-5,-,CAWRSDGSGLETQYF,TGTGCCTGGAGAAGTGACGGGAGTGGTCTGGAGACCCAGTACTTC
-,TRBV2,TRBJ1-2,-,CASSEARVFYGYTF,TGTGCCAGCAGTGAAGCTCGCGTATTCTATGGCTACACCTTC
once,TRBV7-8,TRBJ1-2,TRBD1,CASSPNRGSGYGYTF,TGTGCCAGCAGCCCCAACAGGGGAAGTGGCTATGGCTACACCTTC
-,TRBV7-9,TRBJ2-5,TRBD2,CASSKNSGGYQETQYF,TGTGCCAGCAGCAAGAACAGCGGGGGGTACCAAGAGACCCAGTACTTC
once,TRBV5-1,TRBJ2-7,TRBD2,CASSWTSGDQYEQYF,TGCGCCAGCAGCTGGACTAGCGGGGACCAATACGAGCAGTACTTC
-,TRBV9,TRBJ1-1,TRBD1,CASSQGAANTEAFF,TGTGCCAGCAGCCAGGGGGCTGCGAACACTGAAGCTTTCTTT
-,TRBV7-2,TRBJ1-2,TRBD1,CASSVTGQGMDGYTF,TGTGCCAGCAGCGTTACTGGACAGGGGATGGATGGCTACACCTTC
-,TRBV19,TRBJ2-6,-,CASTEDSSGANVLTF,TGTGCCAGTACCGAGGACAGCTCTGGGGCCAACGTCCTGACTTTC
-,TRBV24-1,TRBJ2-1,TRBD2,CATSDASGGSYNEQFF,TGTGCCACCAGTGATGCAAGCGGGGGGTCCTACAATGAGCAGTTCTTC
-,TRBV6-4,TRBJ2-4,TRBD1,CASRETGVAKNIQYF,TGTGCCAGCAGGGAAACAGGGGTAGCCAAAAACATTCAGTACTTC
-,TRBV28,TRBJ1-2,-,CASSLYAGPSYGYTF,TGTGCCAGCAGTTTATATGCGGGACCAAGCTATGGCTACACCTTC
-,TRBV4-1,TRBJ1-2,-,CASSQKSPNINYGYTF,TGCGCCAGCAGCCAAAAGTCACCGAACATCAACTATGGCTACACCTTC
-,TRBV19,TRBJ2-2,-,CASKMDTLTTGELFF,TGTGCCAGTAAGATGGACACCCTTACCACCGGGGAGCTGTTTTTT
once,TRBV5-4,TRBJ2-5,TRBD2,CASSLAGGQETQYF,TGTGCCAGCAGTTTAGCGGGGGGGCAAGAGACCCAGTACTTC
-,TRBV5-1,TRBJ2-1,-,CASSLGRVNEQFF,TGCGCCAGCAGCTTGGGCAGGGTCAATGAGCAGTTCTTC
-,TRBV12-3/TRBV12-4,TRBJ1-2,-,CASSLFQGTGYTF,TGTGCCAGCAGTTTGTTTCAGGGGACTGGCTACACCTTC
-,TRBV7-2,TRBJ2-7,-,CASSLGQGLYEQYF,TGTGCCAGCAGCTTAGGCCAGGGTCTTTACGAGCAGTACTTC
-,TRBV28,TRBJ1-4,TRBD1,CASSTRIGTGGFNEKLFF,TGTGCCAGCAGCACCCGGATAGGGACAGGGGGCTTTAATGAAAAACTGTTTTTT
-,TRBV29-1,TRBJ2-3,TRBD2,CSVEGERETDTQYF,TGCAGCGTAGAGGGGGAGCGGGAGACAGATACGCAGTATTTT
once,TRBV2,TRBJ1-5,TRBD1,CASRDRAAGQPQHF,TGTGCCAGCAGGGACAGGGCGGCGGGTCAGCCCCAGCATTTT
-,TRBV19,TRBJ2-5,TRBD2,CASSVLADQETQYF,TGTGCCAGTAGTGTTCTAGCGGACCAAGAGACCCAGTACTTC
once,TRBV28,TRBJ2-3,TRBD1,CASRGQGDVNTQYF,TGTGCCAGCAGGGGACAGGGAGATGTTAATACGCAGTATTTT
-,TRBV19,TRBJ2-7,TRBD2,CATSGGRIREQYF,TGTGCCACCAGCGGGGGGAGGATAAGGGAGCAGTACTTC
few,TRBV9,TRBJ1-1,TRBD1,CASSVGTGEAFF,TGTGCCAGCAGCGTTGGGACAGGCGAAGCTTTCTTT
-,TRBV15,TRBJ1-2,-,CATSRDKRELWGYTF,TGTGCCACCAGCAGAGATAAACGGGAGCTATGGGGCTACACCTTC
once,TRBV20-1,TRBJ2-7,-,CSAAGVYEQYF,TGCAGTGCGGCCGGGGTGTACGAGCAGTACTTC
-,TRBV6-6,TRBJ2-2,TRBD1,CATSDRANTGELFF,TGTGCCACCTCGGACAGGGCGAACACCGGGGAGCTGTTTTTT
-,TRBV3-1/TRBV3-2,TRBJ2-7,-,CASSQRATYEQYF,TGTGCCAGCAGCCAGCGGGCGACCTACGAGCAGTACTTC
-,TRBV7-9,TRBJ2-5,-,CASSLSRGREETQYF,TGTGCCAGCAGCTTAAGCAGGGGCCGAGAAGAGACCCAGTACTTC
-,TRBV15,TRBJ2-7,TRBD1,CATSRVDRGPYEQYF,TGTGCCACCAGCCGAGTAGACAGGGGCCCCTACGAGCAGTACTTC
-,TRBV9,TRBJ2-7,TRBD1,CASSPGQGAVYEQYF,TGTGCCAGCAGCCCTGGACAGGGGGCCGTCTACGAGCAGTACTTC
-,TRBV9,TRBJ2-6,TRBD1,CASSAPITGTGNSGANVLTF,TGTGCCAGCAGCGCACCAATCACCGGGACAGGAAACTCTGGGGCCAACGTCCTGACTTTC
-,TRBV30,TRBJ1-1,-,CAWSGYRAAAFF,TGTGCCTGGAGTGGGTACAGGGCAGCGGCTTTCTTT
-,TRBV3-1/TRBV3-2,TRBJ1-1,TRBD1,CASRPVDRGTEAFF,TGTGCCAGCAGACCCGTGGACAGGGGCACTGAAGCTTTCTTT
-,TRBV2,TRBJ2-2,-,CASSEPTRNTGELFF,TGTGCCAGCAGTGAACCGACAAGAAACACCGGGGAGCTGTTTTTT
-,TRBV3-1/TRBV3-2,TRBJ2-2,-,CASSQEERNTGELFF,TGTGCCAGCAGCCAAGAAGAGAGGAACACCGGGGAGCTGTTTTTT
-,TRBV4-1,TRBJ2-5,TRBD2,CASSLTSALQETQYF,TGCGCCAGCAGCTTGACTAGCGCACTACAAGAGACCCAGTACTTC
-,TRBV7-3,TRBJ2-3,-,CASSSLEVPDTQYF,TGTGCCAGCAGCTCATTGGAGGTCCCAGATACGCAGTATTTT
once,TRBV5-5,TRBJ1-5,TRBD1,CASNPGQGDLGNQPQHF,TGTGCCAGCAACCCGGGACAGGGCGATCTAGGCAATCAGCCCCAGCATTTT
-,TRBV28,TRBJ2-7,TRBD2,CASSLPAGGPYEQYF,TGTGCCAGCAGTTTACCAGCGGGGGGCCCCTACGAGCAGTACTTC
-,TRBV27,TRBJ2-7,TRBD2,CASSLLASGASEQYF,TGTGCCAGCAGTTTATTGGCTAGCGGGGCTTCTGAGCAGTACTTC
once,TRBV27,TRBJ1-5,-,CASRTQGWANQPQHF,TGTGCCAGCAGGACACAGGGTTGGGCGAATCAGCCCCAGCATTTT
-,TRBV28,TRBJ2-7,-,CASGGSYEQYF,TGTGCCAGTGGGGGGTCCTACGAGCAGTACTTC
-,TRBV7-3,TRBJ2-3,TRBD1,CASSPGGQGASTQYF,TGTGCCAGCAGCCCCGGGGGACAGGGGGCGTCGACGCAGTATTTT
-,TRBV6-5,TRBJ2-5,-,CASRPRTEETQYF,TGTGCCAGCAGACCCAGGACAGAAGAGACCCAGTACTTC
few,TRBV9,TRBJ2-7,TRBD1,CASSVEGDRDEQYF,TGTGCCAGCAGCGTAGAGGGGGACAGGGACGAGCAGTACTTC
-,TRBV29-1,TRBJ2-2,TRBD2,CSVDFSGGPNTGELFF,TGCAGCGTTGACTTTAGCGGGGGGCCGAACACCGGGGAGCTGTTTTTT
few,TRBV27,TRBJ1-1,-,CASRGGWANTEAFF,TGTGCCAGCCGGGGAGGTTGGGCGAACACTGAAGCTTTCTTT
-,TRBV28,TRBJ2-2,TRBD1,CASRVPDRAPGELFF,TGTGCCAGCAGAGTCCCGGACAGGGCCCCCGGGGAGCTGTTTTTT
-,TRBV28,TRBJ2-5,-,CASSYAAAGMQYF,TGTGCCAGCAGTTATGCGGCCGCCGGGATGCAGTACTTC
-,TRBV7-6,TRBJ2-3,TRBD2,CASSLEAGDNTDTQYF,TGTGCCAGCAGCTTAGAAGCGGGGGATAACACAGATACGCAGTATTTT
-,TRBV27,TRBJ1-3,-,CASSEKQGRWSGNTIYF,TGTGCCAGCAGTGAGAAACAGGGCAGGTGGTCTGGAAACACCATATATTTT
-,TRBV6-2/TRBV6-3,TRBJ2-1,-,CASSYSRLTNEQFF,TGTGCCAGCAGTTACTCGAGACTTACCAATGAGCAGTTCTTC
once,TRBV12-5,TRBJ1-3,-,CASGLVLGRYSGNTIYF,TGTGCTAGTGGTTTGGTCCTGGGGCGATACTCTGGAAACACCATATATTTT
-,TRBV5-4,TRBJ1-4,TRBD1,CASSFTGGATNEKLFF,TGTGCCAGCAGCTTTACAGGGGGCGCAACTAATGAAAAACTGTTTTTT